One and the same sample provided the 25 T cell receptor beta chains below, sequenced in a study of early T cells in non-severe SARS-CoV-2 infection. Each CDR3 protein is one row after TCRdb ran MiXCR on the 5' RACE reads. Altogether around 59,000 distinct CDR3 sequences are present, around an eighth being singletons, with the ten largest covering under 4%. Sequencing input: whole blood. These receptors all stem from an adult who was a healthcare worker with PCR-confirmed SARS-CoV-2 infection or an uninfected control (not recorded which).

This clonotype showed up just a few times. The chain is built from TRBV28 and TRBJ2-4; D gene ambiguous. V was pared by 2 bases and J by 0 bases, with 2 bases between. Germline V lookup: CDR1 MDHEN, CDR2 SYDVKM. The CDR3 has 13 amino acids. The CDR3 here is CASSLIAKNIQYF. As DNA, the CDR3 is TGTGCCAGCAGTTTAATAGCCAAAAACATTCAGTACTTC.

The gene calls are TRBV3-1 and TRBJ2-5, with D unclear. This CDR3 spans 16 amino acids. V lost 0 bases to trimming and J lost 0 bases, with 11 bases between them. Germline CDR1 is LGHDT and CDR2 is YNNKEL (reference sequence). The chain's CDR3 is CASSQDYGQNQETQYF. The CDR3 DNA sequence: TGTGCCAGCAGCCAAGATTACGGGCAAAACCAAGAGACCCAGTACTTC.

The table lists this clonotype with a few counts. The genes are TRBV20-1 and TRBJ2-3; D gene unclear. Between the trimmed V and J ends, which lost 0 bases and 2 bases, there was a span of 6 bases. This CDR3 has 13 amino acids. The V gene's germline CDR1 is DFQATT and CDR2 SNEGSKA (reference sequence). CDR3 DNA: TGCAGTGCTAGAGAAAGGCTCACAGATACGCAGTATTTT. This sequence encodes CSARERLTDTQYF.

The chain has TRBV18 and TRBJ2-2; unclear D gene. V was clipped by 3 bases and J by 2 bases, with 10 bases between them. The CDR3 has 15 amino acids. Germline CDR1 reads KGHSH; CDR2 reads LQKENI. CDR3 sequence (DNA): TGTGCCAGCTCACCGGCGGCTGCTAACACCGGGGAGCTGTTTTTT. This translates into CASSPAAANTGELFF.

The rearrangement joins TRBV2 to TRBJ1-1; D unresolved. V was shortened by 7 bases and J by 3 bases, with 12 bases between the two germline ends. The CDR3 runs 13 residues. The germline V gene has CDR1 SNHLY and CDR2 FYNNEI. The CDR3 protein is CASIIPTYTEAFF. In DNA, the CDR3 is TGTGCCAGCATCATCCCTACATACACTGAAGCTTTCTTT.

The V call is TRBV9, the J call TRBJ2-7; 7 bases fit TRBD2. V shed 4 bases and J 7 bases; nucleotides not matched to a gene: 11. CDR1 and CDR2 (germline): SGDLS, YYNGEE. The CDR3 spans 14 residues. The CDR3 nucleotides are TGTGCCAGCAGCCTTCGGGCGGGAGCTCGGGAGCAGTACTTC. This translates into CASSLRAGAREQYF. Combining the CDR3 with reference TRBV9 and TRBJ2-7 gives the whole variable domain DSGVTQTPKHLITATGQRVTLRCSPRSGDLSVYWYQQSLDQGLQFLIQYYNGEERAKGNILERFSAQQFPDLHSELNLSSLELGDSALYFCASSLRAGAREQYFGPGTRLTVT.

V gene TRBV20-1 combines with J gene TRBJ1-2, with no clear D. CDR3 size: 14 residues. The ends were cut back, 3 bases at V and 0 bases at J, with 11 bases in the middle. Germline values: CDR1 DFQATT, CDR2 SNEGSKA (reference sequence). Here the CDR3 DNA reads TGCAGTGCTAGGATCCCCACCTCTAACTATGGCTACACCTTC. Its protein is CSARIPTSNYGYTF.

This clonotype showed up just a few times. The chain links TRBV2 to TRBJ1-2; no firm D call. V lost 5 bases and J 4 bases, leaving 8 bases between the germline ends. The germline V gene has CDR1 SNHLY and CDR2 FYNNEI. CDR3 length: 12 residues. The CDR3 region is CASSPQSYGYTF. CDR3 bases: TGTGCCAGCAGTCCCCAGAGCTATGGCTACACCTTC.

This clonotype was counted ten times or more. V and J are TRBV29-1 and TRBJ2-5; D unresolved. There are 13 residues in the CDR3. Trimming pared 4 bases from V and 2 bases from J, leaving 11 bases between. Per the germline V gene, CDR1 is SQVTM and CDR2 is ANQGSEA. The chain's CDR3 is CSVARNLQETQYF. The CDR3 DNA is TGCAGCGTTGCGCGGAACCTACAAGAGACCCAGTACTTC.

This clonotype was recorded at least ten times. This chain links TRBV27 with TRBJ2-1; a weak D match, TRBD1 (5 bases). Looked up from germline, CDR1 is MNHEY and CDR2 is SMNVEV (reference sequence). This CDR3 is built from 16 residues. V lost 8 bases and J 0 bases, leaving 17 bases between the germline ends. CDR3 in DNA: TGTGCCAGCTCCCGTGACAGTTTCAGCTCCTACAATGAGCAGTTCTTC. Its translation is CASSRDSFSSYNEQFF.

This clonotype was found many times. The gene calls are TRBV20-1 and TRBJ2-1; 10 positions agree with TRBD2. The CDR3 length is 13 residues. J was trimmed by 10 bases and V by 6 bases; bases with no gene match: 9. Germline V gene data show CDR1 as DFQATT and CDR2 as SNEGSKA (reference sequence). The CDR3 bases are TGCAGTGCCACTGGGACTAGCGAAGCCGAGCAGTTCTTC. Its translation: CSATGTSEAEQFF.

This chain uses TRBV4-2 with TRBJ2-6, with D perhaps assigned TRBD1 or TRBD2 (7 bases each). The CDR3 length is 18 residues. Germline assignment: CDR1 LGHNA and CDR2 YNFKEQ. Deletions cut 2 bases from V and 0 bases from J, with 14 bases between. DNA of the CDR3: TGTGCCAGCAGCCAACTAGGGGAGGGGGCCTCTGGGGCCAACGTCCTGACTTTC. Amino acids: CASSQLGEGASGANVLTF.

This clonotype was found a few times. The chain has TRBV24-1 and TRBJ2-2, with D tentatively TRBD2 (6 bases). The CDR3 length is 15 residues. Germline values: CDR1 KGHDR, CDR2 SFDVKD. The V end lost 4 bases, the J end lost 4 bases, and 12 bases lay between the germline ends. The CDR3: CATSDPTSGTGELFF. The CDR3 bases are TGTGCCACCAGTGACCCGACTAGTGGCACCGGGGAGCTGTTTTTT.

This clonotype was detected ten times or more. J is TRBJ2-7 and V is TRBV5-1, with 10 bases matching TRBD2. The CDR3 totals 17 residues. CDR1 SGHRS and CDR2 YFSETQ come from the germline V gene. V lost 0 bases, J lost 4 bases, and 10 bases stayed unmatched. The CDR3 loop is CASSLAFSPSGSYEQYF. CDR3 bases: TGCGCCAGCAGCTTGGCCTTCTCACCTAGCGGGAGTTACGAGCAGTACTTC.

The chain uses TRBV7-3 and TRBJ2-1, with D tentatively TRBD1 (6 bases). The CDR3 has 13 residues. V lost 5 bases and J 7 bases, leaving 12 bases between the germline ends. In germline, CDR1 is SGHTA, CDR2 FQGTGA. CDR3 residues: CASSTGQGNEQFF. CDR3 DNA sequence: TGTGCCAGCAGCACGGGACAAGGAAATGAGCAGTTCTTC.

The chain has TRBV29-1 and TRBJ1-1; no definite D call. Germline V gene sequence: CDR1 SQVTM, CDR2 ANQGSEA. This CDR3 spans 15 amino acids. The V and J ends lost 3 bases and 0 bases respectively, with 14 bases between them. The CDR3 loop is CSVDRNQILNTEAFF. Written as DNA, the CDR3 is TGCAGCGTTGACAGAAACCAGATTTTGAACACTGAAGCTTTCTTT.

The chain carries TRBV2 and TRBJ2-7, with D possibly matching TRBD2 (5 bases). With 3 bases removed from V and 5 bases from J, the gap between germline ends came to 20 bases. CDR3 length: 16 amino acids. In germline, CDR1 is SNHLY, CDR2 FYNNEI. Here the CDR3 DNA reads TGTGCCAGCAGTGACGTGGGCCCCGGGAACCCTCACGAGCAGTACTTC. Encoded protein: CASSDVGPGNPHEQYF. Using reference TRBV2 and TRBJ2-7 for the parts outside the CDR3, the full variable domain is EPEVTQTPSHQVTQMGQEVILRCVPISNHLYFYWYRQILGQKVEFLVSFYNNEISEKSEIFDDQFSVERPDGSNFTLKIRSTKLEDSAMYFCASSDVGPGNPHEQYFGPGTRLTVT.

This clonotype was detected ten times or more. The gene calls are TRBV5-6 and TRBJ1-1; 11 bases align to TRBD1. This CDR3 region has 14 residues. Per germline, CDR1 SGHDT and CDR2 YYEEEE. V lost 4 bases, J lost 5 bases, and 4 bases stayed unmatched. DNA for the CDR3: TGTGCCAGCAGCATCGGGACAGGGGGGACTGAAGCTTTCTTT. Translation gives CASSIGTGGTEAFF.

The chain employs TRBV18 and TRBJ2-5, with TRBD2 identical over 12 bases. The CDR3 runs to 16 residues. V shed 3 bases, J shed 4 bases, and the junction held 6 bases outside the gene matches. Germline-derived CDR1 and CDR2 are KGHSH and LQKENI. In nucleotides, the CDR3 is TGTGCCAGCTCACCGACGGGACTAGCGGGTGGAGAGACCCAGTACTTC. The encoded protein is CASSPTGLAGGETQYF.

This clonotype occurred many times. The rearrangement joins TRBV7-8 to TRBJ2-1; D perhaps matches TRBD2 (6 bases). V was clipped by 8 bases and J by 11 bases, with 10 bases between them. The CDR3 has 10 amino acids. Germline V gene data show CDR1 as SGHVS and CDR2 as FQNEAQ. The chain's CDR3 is CASGTSKQFF. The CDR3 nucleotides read TGTGCCAGCGGGACTTCCAAGCAGTTCTTC.

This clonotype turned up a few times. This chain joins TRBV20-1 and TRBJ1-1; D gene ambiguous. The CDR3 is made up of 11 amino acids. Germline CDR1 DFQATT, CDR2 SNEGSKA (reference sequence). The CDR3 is CITTQPLLAFF. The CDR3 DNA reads TGCATTACAACCCAGCCGTTGCTCGCTTTCTTT.

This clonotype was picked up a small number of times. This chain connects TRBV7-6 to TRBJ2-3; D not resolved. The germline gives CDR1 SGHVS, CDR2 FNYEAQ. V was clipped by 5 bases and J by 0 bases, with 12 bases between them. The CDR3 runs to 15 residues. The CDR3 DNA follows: TGTGCCAGCAGCCGAGACATTTCTAGCACAGATACGCAGTATTTT. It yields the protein CASSRDISSTDTQYF.

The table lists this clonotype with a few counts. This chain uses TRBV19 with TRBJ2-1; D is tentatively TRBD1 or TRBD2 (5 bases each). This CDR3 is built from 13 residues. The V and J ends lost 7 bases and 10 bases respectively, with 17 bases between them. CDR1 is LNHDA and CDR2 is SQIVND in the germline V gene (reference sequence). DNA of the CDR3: TGTGCCAGTACCACTCTCCGGGGCTGGGAGCAGTTCTTC. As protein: CASTTLRGWEQFF. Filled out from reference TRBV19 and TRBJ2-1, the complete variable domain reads DGGITQSPKYLFRKEGQNVTLSCEQNLNHDAMYWYRQDPGQGLRLIYYSQIVNDFQKGDIAEGYSVSREKKESFPLTVTSAQKNPTAFYLCASTTLRGWEQFFGPGTRLTVL.

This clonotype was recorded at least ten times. The CDR3 DNA follows: TGCAGCGGTTGGGGGGGGGCTCCAAACGAGCAGTACTTC. This encodes CSGWGGAPNEQYF. The rearrangement uses TRBV29-1 and TRBJ2-7; D might be TRBD2 (7 bases). Germline loops: CDR1 SQVTM, CDR2 ANQGSEA. Trimming removed 7 bases from V and 5 bases from J, with 18 bases in between. This CDR3 is 13 amino acids long.

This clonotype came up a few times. The CDR3 DNA follows: TGTGCCAGCAGCCATCTCGGGACGGGCTCCTACAATGAGCAGTTCTTC. Translation: CASSHLGTGSYNEQFF. The chain joins TRBV14 to TRBJ2-1; the D call may be TRBD1 or TRBD2 (5 bases each). This CDR3 has 16 residues. The V and J ends lost 3 bases and 0 bases respectively, with 12 bases between them. Germline V gene data show CDR1 as SGHDN and CDR2 as FVKESK.